This passage covers 23 T cell receptor beta chains from one sample sequenced in a study of T cell responses to AZD1222 COVID-19 vaccine. Profiled with immunoSEQ multiplex PCR; TCRdb holds only in-frame clones, not every one. Here the sample spans 100,000 to 150,000 clones, about 79% being singletons. The sequencing here drew on peripheral blood, taken 28 days after the second AZD1222 dose. Receptors were obtained from an adult who received the AZD1222 COVID-19 vaccine.

This sequence joins TRBV19 and TRBJ1-2, with D possibly being TRBD1 (5 bases). V gave up 8 bases and J gave up 0 bases, with 22 bases separating them. This CDR3 region has 17 residues. Germline-derived CDR1 and CDR2 are LNHDA and SQIVND (reference sequence). The CDR3 DNA reads as TGTGCCAGTGAGGGGTGGAGGGGTAAGGAGACTAACTATGGCTACACCTTC. The encoded protein is CASEGWRGKETNYGYTF.

J is TRBJ1-2 and V is TRBV7-2; D remains ambiguous. Germline V CDR1 and CDR2: SGHTA, FQGNSA. The CDR3 is 11 residues long. V shed 5 bases and J shed 5 bases, with 6 bases lying between them. The chain's CDR3 is CASSLQYGYTF. CDR3 DNA: TGTGCCAGCAGCCTACAATATGGCTACACCTTC.

This clone was observed once. The chain joins TRBV4-1 to TRBJ1-5; D gene uncertain. CDR1 MGHRA and CDR2 YSYEKL come from the germline V gene. V shed 5 bases and J shed 4 bases, with 9 bases lying between them. This CDR3 contains 13 residues. CDR3 loop: CASSVRENQPQHF. CDR3 DNA sequence: TGCGCCAGCAGCGTACGAGAGAATCAGCCCCAGCATTTT.

This chain uses TRBV7-9 with TRBJ2-5, with D maybe TRBD2 (5 bases). The V gene's germline CDR1 is SEHNR and CDR2 FQNEAQ (reference sequence). The CDR3 consists of 14 residues. Trimming took off 5 bases at V and 5 bases at J, with 15 bases between the two ends. The CDR3 loop is CASSTAVGVETQYF. The CDR3 DNA reads TGTGCCAGCAGCACAGCGGTGGGTGTGGAGACCCAGTACTTC.

The chain uses TRBV7-9 and TRBJ1-4, with D hard to call. V was shortened by 3 bases and J by 4 bases, with 9 bases between the two germline ends. In germline, CDR1 is SEHNR, CDR2 FQNEAQ (reference sequence). The CDR3 is 14 residues long. The DNA for the CDR3 is TGTGCCAGCAGCTTTGCCCAAGATAATGAAAAACTGTTTTTT. Encoded protein: CASSFAQDNEKLFF.

The sample holds one count of this clone. The chain links TRBV23-1 to TRBJ2-7, with 9 bases matching TRBD2. TRBV23-1 is sorted into the ORF group, with uncertain function. Trimming at V came to 6 bases and at J to 6 bases, leaving 6 bases not matched to a gene. This CDR3 spans 13 amino acids. CDR3 sequence (DNA): TGCGCCAGCAGCCGTAGCGGGGGCGGCGAGCAGTACTTC. This sequence encodes CASSRSGGGEQYF.

The CDR3 DNA sequence: TGTGCCAGCAGTACTCCTCGGGAAGCTTTCTTT. It encodes CASSTPREAFF. The genes are TRBV6-2 or TRBV6-3 and TRBJ1-1; D gene ambiguous. Trimming removed 5 bases at V and 8 bases at J, with 9 bases between. The CDR3 totals 11 residues. CDR1 is MNHEY and CDR2 is SVGEGT in the germline V gene.

The chain is built from TRBV6-5 and TRBJ1-1; D is possibly TRBD1 (6 bases). CDR1 and CDR2 from the germline V gene are MNHEY and SVGAGI. This CDR3 has 15 amino acids. V was shortened by 0 bases and J by 0 bases, with 8 bases between the two germline ends. The CDR3 DNA follows: TGTGCCAGCAGTTACTCGGGGGGCTTGAACACTGAAGCTTTCTTT. Protein product: CASSYSGGLNTEAFF.

In nucleotides, the CDR3 is TGTGCCAGCAGTTTACTAACGGAGGGGAAGGCTGGAAACACCATATATTTT. Its protein is CASSLLTEGKAGNTIYF. This sequence joins TRBV28 and TRBJ1-3, with D possibly being TRBD1 (5 bases). The CDR3 totals 17 residues. Germline lookup yields CDR1 MDHEN and CDR2 SYDVKM. V was pared by 2 bases and J by 2 bases, with 16 bases between. The full variable domain, completed using reference TRBV28 and TRBJ1-3, is DVKVTQSSRYLVKRTGEKVFLECVQDMDHENMFWYRQDPGLGLRLIYFSYDVKMKEKGDIPEGYSVSREKKERFSLILESASTNQTSMYLCASSLLTEGKAGNTIYFGEGSWLTVV.

The chain combines TRBV12-5 with TRBJ2-2; 8 bases map to TRBD2. This CDR3 is 15 amino acids long. Germline V lookup: CDR1 LGHNT, CDR2 FRNRAP. V lost 3 bases to trimming and J lost 5 bases; unmatched junction nucleotides: 5. The CDR3: CASGFDSGGTGELFF. For the CDR3, the DNA is TGTGCTAGTGGTTTTGATTCGGGGGGGACCGGGGAGCTGTTTTTT.

As for this clone: Relative to the germline gene, one junction end is altered; a read error may explain this. The chain recombines TRBV9 with TRBJ1-1, with a weak D call TRBD1 (6 bases). The CDR3 contains 16 residues. Germline V gene sequence: CDR1 SGDLS, CDR2 YYNGEE. Here the CDR3 reads CASSVISGTPNTEAFF. The CDR3 nucleotides read TGTGCTAGCAGCGTTATATCCGGGACACCGAACACTGAAGCTTTCTTT.

This clone was observed a few times. The chain joins TRBV7-2 to TRBJ2-2, with TRBD2 matching 8 bases. This CDR3 has 19 amino acids. Per the germline V gene, CDR1 is SGHTA and CDR2 is FQGNSA. J gave up 3 bases and V 2 bases, and 14 bases lay outside the gene matches. In DNA form, the CDR3 reads TGTGCCAGCAGCTTAAGATCGGGGGGGCCGAGTTGGTACACCGGGGAGCTGTTTTTT. Translation: CASSLRSGGPSWYTGELFF.

V is TRBV9 and J is TRBJ1-5; 7 bases match TRBD1. Looked up from germline, CDR1 is SGDLS and CDR2 is YYNGEE. This CDR3 has 14 residues. V was pared by 4 bases and J by 3 bases, with 4 bases of the junction left unmatched. The CDR3 bases are TGTGCCAGCAGCCCGACAGGGTCCAATCAGCCCCAGCATTTT. This gives the protein CASSPTGSNQPQHF.

The chain recombines TRBV19 with TRBJ2-7; the D gene is possibly TRBD2 (6 bases). There are 13 residues in the CDR3. V lost 8 bases, J lost 2 bases, and 13 bases lay in between. From germline, CDR1 is LNHDA and CDR2 SQIVND (reference sequence). CDR3 residues: CASAGTLPYEQYF. In nucleotides, the CDR3 is TGTGCCAGTGCCGGGACTTTACCCTACGAGCAGTACTTC.

V usage is TRBV5-1 and J usage is TRBJ2-7; D is possibly TRBD1 (5 bases). Between the trimmed V and J ends, which lost 0 bases and 6 bases, there was a span of 16 bases. The CDR3 loop spans 15 amino acids. CDR1 is SGHRS, CDR2 YFSETQ, per germline. The chain's CDR3 is CASSLEDIRLSEQYF. The CDR3 DNA follows: TGCGCCAGCAGCTTGGAGGACATCCGGCTAAGCGAGCAGTACTTC. Looking up the rest from reference TRBV5-1 and TRBJ2-7 gives the full variable domain: KAGVTQTPRYLIKTRGQQVTLSCSPISGHRSVSWYQQTPGQGLQFLFEYFSETQRNKGNFPGRFSGRQFSNSRSEMNVSTLELGDSALYLCASSLEDIRLSEQYFGPGTRLTVT.

V usage is TRBV18 and J usage is TRBJ2-7; 7 nucleotides agree with TRBD1. Germline trimming cut 4 bases from V and 2 bases from J; bases unmatched to any gene: 5. The CDR3 length is 14 residues. From germline, CDR1 is KGHSH and CDR2 LQKENI. The CDR3 nucleotides read TGTGCCAGCTCACAATGGACAGGCCCCTACGAGCAGTACTTC. Its translation is CASSQWTGPYEQYF.

J is TRBJ1-1 and V is TRBV18; TRBD1 matches 7 bases. J was trimmed by 3 bases and V by 6 bases; bases with no gene match: 4. CDR1 and CDR2 from the germline V gene are KGHSH and LQKENI. The CDR3 has 13 amino acids. The CDR3 DNA follows: TGTGCCAGCTCCCGGGACAGCGACACTGAAGCTTTCTTT. This codes for CASSRDSDTEAFF.

A word on this clone: One junction end does not reproduce the germline sequence, and a read error may be involved. The chain combines TRBV5-6 with TRBJ1-2; possible D gene TRBD1, 5 bases. The CDR3 sequence is 13 residues long. The germline gives CDR1 SGHDT, CDR2 YYEEEE. CDR3 protein: CASSYRDYYGYTF. In nucleotides, the CDR3 is TGTGCCAGCAGCTATCGGGACTACTACGGCTACACCTTC.

This chain connects TRBV11-3 to TRBJ2-2; 7 positions match TRBD2. V lost 4 bases and J lost 1; bases outside the gene matches: 6. Germline V CDR1 and CDR2: SGHNT, YENEEA. The CDR3 covers 16 residues. Here the CDR3 DNA reads TGTGCCAGCAGCTCCCGCCGCGGGGGGAACACCGGGGAGCTGTTTTTT. Its translation is CASSSRRGGNTGELFF. Complete variable domain (other parts from reference TRBV11-3 and TRBJ2-2): EAGVVQSPRYKIIEKKQPVAFWCNPISGHNTLYWYLQNLGQGPELLIRYENEEAVDDSQLPKDRFSAERLKGVDSTLKIQPAELGDSAVYLCASSSRRGGNTGELFFGEGSRLTVL.

This clone was seen only once. The chain uses TRBV4-1 and TRBJ2-7; 7 bases match TRBD2. The CDR3 covers 14 residues. The J segment lost 1 base and the V segment lost 4 bases, leaving 4 bases of the junction unmatched. CDR1 and CDR2 (germline): MGHRA, YSYEKL. The CDR3 DNA is TGCGCCAGCAGCCCAAGCGGGGAATCCTACGAGCAGTACTTC. Its protein product is CASSPSGESYEQYF.

The chain recombines TRBV19 with TRBJ1-2; TRBD1 is a possible D gene (6 bases). This CDR3 has 14 amino acids. Germline-derived CDR1 and CDR2 are LNHDA and SQIVND (reference sequence). Trimming took off 4 bases at V and 8 bases at J, with 17 bases between the two ends. CDR3 sequence (DNA): TGTGCCAGTAGTAAAACAGGGACTTCTGGGGGCTACACCTTC. Amino acids: CASSKTGTSGGYTF.

The J gene is TRBJ1-6, the V gene TRBV4-3; 9 bases line up with TRBD1. Germline-derived CDR1 and CDR2 are LGHNA and YSLEER. CDR3 length: 15 residues. The V and J ends lost 2 bases and 8 bases, in that order; junction bases with no gene match: 4. The CDR3 is CASSQLRQGDSPLHF. The CDR3, as DNA: TGCGCCAGCAGCCAACTAAGACAGGGGGATTCACCCCTCCACTTT.

This chain uses TRBV10-3 with TRBJ1-2; D unresolved. The CDR3 is made up of 14 amino acids. V lost 8 bases to trimming and J lost 6 bases, with 19 bases between them. Germline V gene data show CDR1 as ENHRY and CDR2 as SYGVKD. CDR3 nucleotides: TGTGCCATCCTAGGTGTAGGGCAGCTCGATGGCTACACCTTC. Translated: CAILGVGQLDGYTF.